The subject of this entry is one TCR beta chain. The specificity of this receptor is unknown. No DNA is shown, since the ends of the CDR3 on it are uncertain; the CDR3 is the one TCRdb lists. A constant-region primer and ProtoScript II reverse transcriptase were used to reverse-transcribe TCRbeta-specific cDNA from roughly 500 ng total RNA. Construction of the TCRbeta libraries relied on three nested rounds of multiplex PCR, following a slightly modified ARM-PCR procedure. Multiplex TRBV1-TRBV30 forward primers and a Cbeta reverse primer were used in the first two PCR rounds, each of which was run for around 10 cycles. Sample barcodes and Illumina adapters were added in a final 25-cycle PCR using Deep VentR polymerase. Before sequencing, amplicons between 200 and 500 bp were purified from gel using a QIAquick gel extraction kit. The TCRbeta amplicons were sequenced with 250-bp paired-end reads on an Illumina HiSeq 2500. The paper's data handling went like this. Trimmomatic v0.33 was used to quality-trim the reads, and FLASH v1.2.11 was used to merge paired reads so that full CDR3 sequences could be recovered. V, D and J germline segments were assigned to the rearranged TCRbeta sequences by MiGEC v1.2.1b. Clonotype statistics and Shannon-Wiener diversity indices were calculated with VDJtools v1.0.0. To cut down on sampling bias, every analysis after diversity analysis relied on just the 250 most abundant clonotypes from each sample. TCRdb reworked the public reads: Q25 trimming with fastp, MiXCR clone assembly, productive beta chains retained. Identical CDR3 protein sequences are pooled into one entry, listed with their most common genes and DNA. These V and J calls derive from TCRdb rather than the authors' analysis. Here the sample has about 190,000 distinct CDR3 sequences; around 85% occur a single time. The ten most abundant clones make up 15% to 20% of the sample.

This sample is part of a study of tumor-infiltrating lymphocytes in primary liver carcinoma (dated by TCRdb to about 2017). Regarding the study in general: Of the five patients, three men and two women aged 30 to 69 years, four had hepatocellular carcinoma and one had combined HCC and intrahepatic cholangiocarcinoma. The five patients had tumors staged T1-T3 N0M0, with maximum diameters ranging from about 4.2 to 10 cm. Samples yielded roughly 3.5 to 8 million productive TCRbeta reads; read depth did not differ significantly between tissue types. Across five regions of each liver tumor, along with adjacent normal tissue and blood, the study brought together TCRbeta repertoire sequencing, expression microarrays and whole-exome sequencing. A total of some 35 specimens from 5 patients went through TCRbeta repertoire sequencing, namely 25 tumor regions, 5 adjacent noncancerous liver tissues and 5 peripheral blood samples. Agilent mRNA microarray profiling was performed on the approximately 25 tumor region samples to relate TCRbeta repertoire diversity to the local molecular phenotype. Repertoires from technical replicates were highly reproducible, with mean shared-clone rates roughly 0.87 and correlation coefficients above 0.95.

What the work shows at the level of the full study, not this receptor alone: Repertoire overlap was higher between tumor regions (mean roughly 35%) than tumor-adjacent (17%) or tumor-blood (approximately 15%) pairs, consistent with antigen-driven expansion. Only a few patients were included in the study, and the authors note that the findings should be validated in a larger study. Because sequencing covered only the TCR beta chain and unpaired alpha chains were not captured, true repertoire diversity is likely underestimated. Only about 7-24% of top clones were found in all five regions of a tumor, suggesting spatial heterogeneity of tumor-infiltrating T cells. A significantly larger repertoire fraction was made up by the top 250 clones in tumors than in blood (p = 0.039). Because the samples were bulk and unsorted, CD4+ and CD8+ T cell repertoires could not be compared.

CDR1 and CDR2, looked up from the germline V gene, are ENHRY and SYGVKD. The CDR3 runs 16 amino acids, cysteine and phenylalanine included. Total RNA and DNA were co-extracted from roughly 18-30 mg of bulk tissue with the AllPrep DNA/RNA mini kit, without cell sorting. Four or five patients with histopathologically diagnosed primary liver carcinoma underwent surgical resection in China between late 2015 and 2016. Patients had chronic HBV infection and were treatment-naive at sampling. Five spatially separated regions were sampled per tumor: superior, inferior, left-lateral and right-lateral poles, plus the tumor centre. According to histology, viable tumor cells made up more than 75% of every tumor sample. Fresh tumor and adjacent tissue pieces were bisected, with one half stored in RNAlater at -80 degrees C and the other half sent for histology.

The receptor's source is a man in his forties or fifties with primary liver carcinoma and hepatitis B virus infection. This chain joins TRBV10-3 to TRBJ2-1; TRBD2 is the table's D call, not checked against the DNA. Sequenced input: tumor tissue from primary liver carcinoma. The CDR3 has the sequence CAISVAGGSTYNEQFF.